Listed here is a single TCR beta chain. What it binds is not known. The entry originates in a study of T-cell memory formation after mild COVID-19. General observations from the study: The study found balanced CD4/CD8 in clones contracting day 15 to 85 and a CD4+ lean in later expanders.

The CDR3 spans 17 residues. V lost 1 base and J lost 0; bases outside the gene matches: 2. Germline values: CDR1 DFQATT, CDR2 SNEGSKA (reference sequence). 5'RACE, which relied on constant-segment primers, yielded TCR alpha and TCR beta cDNA libraries carrying sample barcodes and UMIs. MiXCR, run by TCRdb on the 5' RACE reads, gives a single entry per CDR3 protein. The sample carries 300,000 to 400,000 distinct CDR3 sequences, roughly 13% recorded once. Sequencing used PBMCs or a T cell subset sorted from them (not recorded which). The chain carries TRBV20-1 and TRBJ2-2; 13 bases are shared with TRBD2. This clonotype originated in a man between 18 and 35 years old who had mild COVID-19 (a few samples of this study predate the infection). Cell type and time point are not known. CDR3 residues: CSARGTSGGANTGELFF. CDR3 in DNA: TGCAGTGCTAGAGGAACTAGCGGGGGGGCGAACACCGGGGAGCTGTTTTTT.